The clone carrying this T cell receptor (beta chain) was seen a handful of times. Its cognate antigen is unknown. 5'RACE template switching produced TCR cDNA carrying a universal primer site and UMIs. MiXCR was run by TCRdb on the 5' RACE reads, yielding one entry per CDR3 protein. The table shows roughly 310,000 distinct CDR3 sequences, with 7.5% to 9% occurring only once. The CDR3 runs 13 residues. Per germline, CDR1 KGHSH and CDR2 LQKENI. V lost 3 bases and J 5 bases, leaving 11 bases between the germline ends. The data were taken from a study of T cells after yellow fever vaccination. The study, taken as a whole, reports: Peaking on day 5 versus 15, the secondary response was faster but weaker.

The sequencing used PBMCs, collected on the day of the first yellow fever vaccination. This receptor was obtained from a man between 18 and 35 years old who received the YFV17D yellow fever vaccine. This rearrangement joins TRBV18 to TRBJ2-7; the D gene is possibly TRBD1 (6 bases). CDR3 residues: CASSPSRDNEQYV. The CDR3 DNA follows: TGTGCCAGCTCACCTTCTCGGGACAACGAGCAGTACGTC.